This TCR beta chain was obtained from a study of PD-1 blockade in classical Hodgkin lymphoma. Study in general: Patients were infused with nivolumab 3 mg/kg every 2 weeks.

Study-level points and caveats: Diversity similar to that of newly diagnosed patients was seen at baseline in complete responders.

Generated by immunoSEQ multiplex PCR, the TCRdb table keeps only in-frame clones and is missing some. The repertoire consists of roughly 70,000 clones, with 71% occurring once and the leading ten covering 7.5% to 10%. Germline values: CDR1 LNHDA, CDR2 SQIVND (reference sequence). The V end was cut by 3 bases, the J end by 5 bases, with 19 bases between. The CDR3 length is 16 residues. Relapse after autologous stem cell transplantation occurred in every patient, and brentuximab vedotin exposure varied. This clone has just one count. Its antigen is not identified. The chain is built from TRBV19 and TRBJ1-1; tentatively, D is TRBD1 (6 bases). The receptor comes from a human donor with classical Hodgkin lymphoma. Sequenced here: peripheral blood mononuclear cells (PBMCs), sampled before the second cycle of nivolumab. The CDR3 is CASSMSQGRGGTEAFF. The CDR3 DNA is TGTGCCAGTAGTATGTCCCAAGGCAGGGGAGGGACTGAAGCTTTCTTT.